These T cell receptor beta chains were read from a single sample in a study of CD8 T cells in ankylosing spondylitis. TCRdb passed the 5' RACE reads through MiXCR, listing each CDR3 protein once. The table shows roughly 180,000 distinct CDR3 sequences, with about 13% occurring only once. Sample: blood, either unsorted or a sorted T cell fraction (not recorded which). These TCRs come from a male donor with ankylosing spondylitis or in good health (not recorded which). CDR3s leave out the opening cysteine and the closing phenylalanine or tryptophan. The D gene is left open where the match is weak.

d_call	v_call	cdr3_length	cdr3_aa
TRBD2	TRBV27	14	ASSLAGGPIHNEQF
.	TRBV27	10	ASRGSLYEQY
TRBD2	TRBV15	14	ATSAVSREPYNEQF
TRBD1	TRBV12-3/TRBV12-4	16	ASSHDTGTVKSSYEQY
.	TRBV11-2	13	ASTRGHYGNTEAF
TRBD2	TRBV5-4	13	ASSFAGGPVYEQY
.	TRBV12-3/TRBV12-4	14	ASSSTGSGGANVLT
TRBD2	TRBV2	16	ASSEALLSGSKKDTQY
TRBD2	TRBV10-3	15	AISEPYGSGNADTQY
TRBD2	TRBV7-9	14	ATPRLAGGRTGELF
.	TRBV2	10	ASSTRTDGYT
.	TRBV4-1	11	ASSQGGLLGYT
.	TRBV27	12	ASSFLTGFDEQY
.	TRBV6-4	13	ASRPRQSSYNEQF
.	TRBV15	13	ATSKEAGAYTEAF
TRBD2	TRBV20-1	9	SAREGLEQY
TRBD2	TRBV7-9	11	ASSFGGGNEQY
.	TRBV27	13	ASSLVGGNTDTQY
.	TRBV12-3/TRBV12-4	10	ASSPNIGGYT
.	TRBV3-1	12	ASSHYESQETQY
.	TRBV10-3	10	AIGVGNTEAF
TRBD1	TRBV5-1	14	ASSPWTGNDQETQY
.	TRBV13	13	ASSLFREVGNEQF
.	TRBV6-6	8	ASGAAEAF
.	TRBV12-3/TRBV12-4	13	ASSLFRDRPGELF
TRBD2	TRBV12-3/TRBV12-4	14	ASSGMGGGFHNEQF
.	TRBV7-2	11	ASSSITGFGYT
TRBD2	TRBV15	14	ATSSLAGGALYEQY
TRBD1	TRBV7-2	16	ASSLAGAGTGQQETQY